This T cell receptor (beta chain) was found in a study of molecular identifiers for immune sequencing clone quantification. The study, taken as a whole, reports: Clones carrying above 20 RNA copies accounted for over 99% of effector molecules, under 1% in naive cells.

Preparation of naive CD8 libraries involved roughly 18,000 to 1,100,000 sorted cells and 10%, 30% or 50% RNA. For naive CD8 T cells, sorting used the CD8+CD4-CCR7+CD45RA+ phenotype. J was trimmed by 2 bases and V by 6 bases; bases with no gene match: 18. This CDR3 contains 18 residues. Germline lookup yields CDR1 LNHDA and CDR2 SQIVND (reference sequence). This clonotype was recorded many times. Its antigen is not known. Preparation methods for the bulk TCR libraries were those previously described, with listed TCR primers. TCRdb processed the PCR reads anew with MiXCR; each CDR3 protein has one entry. The table has about 640,000 distinct CDR3 sequences, nearly 20% seen once.

Sequencing was done on a sample of naive CD8+ T cells from blood, with Jurkat cell RNA spiked in. Subset specified: FACS-sorted CD8+CD4-CCR7+CD45RA+ naive T cells. V gene TRBV19 combines with J gene TRBJ2-5; 7 nucleotides align to TRBD2. This receptor was taken from a human donor in good health. Some libraries in this study had Jurkat cell RNA spiked in. The CDR3 bases are TGTGCCAGTAGCGGACGGATAGCGGCACGGGGACTACAAGAGACCCAGTACTTC. Protein product: CASSGRIAARGLQETQYF.